The source of this T cell receptor beta chain is a study of cytomegalovirus exposure and HLA in healthy donors (dated by TCRdb to the late 2010s). At the level of the whole study: In an earlier analysis of approximately 640 of the donors, around 290 Gb of sequence data and approximately 120 million unique TCR beta sequences from about 179 million T cells were reported. About 300 gigabases of sequencing data and approximately 93 million unique TCR sequences were included in an early release covering over 600 HLA-typed donors. Of the approximately 400 genotyped donors, around 81% fell in the genetic ancestry cluster associated with self-reported Caucasian donors. The study was designed to test whether signatures of past pathogen exposure could be identified by cataloging public T cell receptors. The T cell repertoires of 700 or so subjects were profiled by immunosequencing and related to cytomegalovirus serostatus. A separate validation cohort of 100 to 150 different subjects was used in addition to the 666-subject first cohort. To predict cytomegalovirus infection status, the study brought together high-throughput TCR immunosequencing, statistical association of individual TCRs with disease status, and machine learning. In a later analysis, previously published TCR beta repertoires from more than 500 donors were re-analyzed and high-resolution HLA genotyping was added so that TCR occurrence patterns could be studied. Rather than using new phenotypic data, the later analysis identified candidate immune exposures from TCR beta sequences and from how often those sequences occurred across donors. To decide whether each TCR beta V gene segment behaved as functional or pseudogenic, an earlier analysis of some 600 of the donors relied on high-throughput TCR beta sequencing. Donor age, sex, ethnicity and CMV serostatus were collected together with the repertoire data. A later genetic analysis took genome-wide SNP genotypes for about three fifths of the roughly 670 donors and used that subset as a discovery cohort. Every discovery cohort repertoire had been produced on one sequencing platform. HLA typing included class I and class II loci at four-digit resolution. Typing coverage varied by locus: roughly 629-640 donors for A, B, C, DRB1 and DQB1; approximately 500 for DQA1; around 610 for DPA1; approximately 490 for DPB1. Because of strong linkage in the cohort, five DR-DQ haplotypes were treated as single units for association and clustering. Among 300 to 500 genotyped donors of the cohort, an average of approximately 200,000 unique TCR beta nucleotide sequences was sequenced per donor, of which roughly 17% were non-productive. Results and caveats for the whole study, not just this receptor: Most CMV-associated TCR beta chains appeared to be HLA-restricted in a later analysis, and the HLA associations seemed to be driven largely by CMV exposure. The presence/absence analyses assumed that sequencing depth was roughly uniform across donors, and that assumption may not be true. A later genetic analysis reported fewer N-insertions in productive TCRs among donors in an Asian-associated ancestry cluster than the roughly 720-donor mean. Cytomegalovirus status was reported to be diagnosed by the classifier with high specificity and sensitivity in both the original and validation cohorts. Correlated functional status among segregating V segments might reflect linkage disequilibrium, but an unknown experimental factor could not be ruled out. Some IMGT-functional V segments, including TRBV6-2 and TRBV6-3, could not be told apart with the 87-base-pair reads, so those segments were excluded. Immune exposure information for the cohort was limited to CMV serostatus. Because counts were too low, seventeen rarely observed V segments, including chromosome 9 orphons, were left out of the earlier analysis of roughly 600 of the donors. Specific HLA alleles were associated with roughly 17,000 TCR beta sequences at a false discovery rate of 0.05 in a later analysis. Most TCR sequences were observed very rarely across donors, whereas some public TCRs were present in many individuals. According to a later analysis, parvovirus B19, influenza, CMV and Epstein-Barr virus appeared linked to several top co-occurrence clusters. The study listed 150 to 200 TCR beta chains as associated with cytomegalovirus. An earlier analysis of approximately 590 of the donors showed that most TCR beta V segments appeared in productive rearrangements either about 87% or about 30% of the time, which broadly matched IMGT annotations. The sequencing pipeline was judged likely to have produced a cluster of highly shared sequence variants as a technical artifact. In a later analysis, the rate of TCR association differed among HLA loci, with DRB1 alleles having the most associated TCRs and HLA-C alleles having the fewest. In a later genetic analysis, a missense DCLRE1C variant was associated with V-gene and J-gene trimming of TCR beta chains, and the association was replicated in an independent cohort. The authors suggested that the approach could potentially be generalized to other disease states and immunological phenotypes. The cohort was sequenced for TCR beta chains only, and without alpha or paired-chain data the features that could be detected were limited. Assigning TCR associations to individual alleles was difficult when HLA alleles, especially DR and DQ, strongly co-occurred. A later analysis found that HLA-associated TCR beta chains were more clonally expanded and had lower generation probabilities than equally common non-associated chains. Because some donors lacked HLA typing at each locus, the association tests relied only on the typed subset. A further reported finding was that TCR beta sequences accurately predicted the HLA-A and HLA-B alleles for most subjects in the first cohort. A few of the identified cytomegalovirus-associated TCR beta chains were confirmed in vitro to be specific for cytomegalovirus antigens.

V and J are truncated by 1 base and 0 bases respectively, leaving an intervening sequence of 17 bases. The CDR3 has 18 amino acids, counting the end cysteine and phenylalanine. The retained sequence is limited to the CDR3, 54 bases, with the frame set at the first base. From the germline V gene (reference sequence), CDR1 is SGHAT and CDR2 is FQDESV. The cohort was made up of 500 to 850 healthy bone marrow donors. At the time of sampling, every cohort member was nominally healthy, though immune exposures that went unrecorded were likely present. The donor tested CMV seronegative and was one of the 352 seronegative cohort members. A peripheral blood sample was collected from each donor, and TCR beta sequencing was performed on peripheral blood mononuclear cells. Genomic DNA extraction from the blood cell samples was performed with the Qiagen DNeasy Blood Extraction Kit. Of note for this clone: Its antigen remains unidentified.

Library preparation was by the immunoSEQ multiplex PCR assay. The multiplex PCR relied on a mix of 60 forward primers for TCR Vbeta segments and 13 reverse primers for TCR Jbeta segments. The CDR3 region of rearranged TCR beta genes was amplified from genomic DNA by a multiplex PCR assay. The Illumina HiSeq System was used to sequence the amplified TCR beta libraries as 87-base-pair reads. For the original study's pipeline: A later analysis counted about 80 million unique TCR beta chains across the 550 to 700 repertoires, and roughly 11 million of these chains were shared by at least two donors. A nearest-neighbor algorithm error-corrected the raw reads and collapsed the reads into unique sequences, merging closely related sequences to remove PCR and sequencing errors. CDR3 sequences were aligned to IMGT reference sequences to assign V, D and J gene segments. For a sequence to be retained, a match of at least six nucleotides to both a V gene segment and a J gene segment was required. A rearrangement was called productive if the CDR3 had no stop codons and remained in frame with V and J, and every other rearrangement was called non-productive. CDR3 was defined by IMGT convention, running from the second conserved V-encoded cysteine to the conserved J-encoded phenylalanine. Sequences without an unambiguous match to a single V gene segment were excluded from the earlier analysis of about 630 of the donors. An earlier analysis of fewer than 750 of the donors called V segments functional above 56.7% productive rearrangements and segregating when the between-donor standard deviation exceeded 5%. A statistical classification framework was built to diagnose cytomegalovirus status from the catalog of TCR beta chain sequences. V and J gene assignment, in a later analysis, came from comparing TCR nucleotide sequences with IMGT/GENE-DB human TR gene sequences. The TCRdist pipeline was used in a later analysis to assign CDR3 sequences and most-parsimonious VDJ recombination scenarios. In a later analysis, each TCR beta chain was defined by its CDR3 amino acid sequence together with its V-gene family, and reads lacking a unique V-gene family were excluded. To address suspected cross-contamination and a sequencing artifact, a later analysis removed approximately 600 highly shared, low-generation-probability nucleotide sequences. In a later analysis, a clonal expansion index was calculated for each public chain from normalized within-repertoire ranks of inferred template counts. In a later analysis, generation probabilities were computed with a VDJ recombination model fitted to out-of-frame rearrangements, and the resulting probabilities were checked against IGoR. In a later analysis, hypergeometric tests were used to score TCR-TCR, TCR-HLA and TCR-CMV co-occurrence, with a repertoire-size bias correction applied to TCR pairs. False discovery rates were estimated in a later analysis by permuting HLA or CMV assignments 20 times. In a later analysis, co-occurring TCRs were grouped with DBSCAN, and TCRdist sequence similarity was added when clustering was performed within HLA-allele-positive subsets. Repertoires with fewer than 30,000 or more than 120,000 public chains, plus five repertoires with anomalous nucleotide sharing, were excluded from co-occurrence clustering. TCRdb's version of the immuneACCESS table is confined to in-frame rearrangements and falls short of the full clone set. An unresolved V gene accounts for under half of the shortfall where checked; the remainder is of unknown origin. For V, J and clone size, that table is used; D and trimming come from the DNA. The sample's table lists a count of over 25,000 clones. The top ten hold less than 0.75% of the sample.

The sequence derives from a man aged 25 to 40 in good health and CMV-seronegative. Sequencing was performed on PBMCs. Recombination linked TRBV11-1 to TRBJ2-3; the D region possibly corresponds to TRBD1 (6 bases align). The CDR3: CASSLGFWDTLSTDTQYF. The nucleotide sequence is given as TGTGCCAGCAGCTTAGGTTTTTGGGACACCCTAAGCACAGATACGCAGTATTTT.